Only a few counts were recorded for the clone carrying this T cell receptor beta chain. The antigen is not known. The entirety of the isolated RNA underwent reverse transcription, so expressed TCRB transcripts were sequenced. TCRdb's table, derived via immunoSEQ multiplex PCR, lists solely in-frame clones and lacks some. The table shows around 300,000 clones, with roughly 8% occurring only once. The sample belongs to a study of beta chain features in type 1 diabetes. Whole-study results and caveats: Small HLA sub-analyses could not settle whether HLA shapes TCRB rearrangement. Shortening of TCRB CDR3s, moderate but significant, appeared in all four CD4+ subsets of Type 1 diabetes patients.

It was via CD45RO/CCR7/CD25/CD127/CD95/CD27 that CD4+ naive, central memory, regulatory and stem cell-like memory cells were sorted. This CDR3 is built from 14 residues. Germline V gene sequence: CDR1 SGHDN, CDR2 FVKESK. The germline V and J ends were trimmed by 6 bases and 2 bases, with 14 bases remaining between them. This rearrangement joins TRBV14 to TRBJ2-7, with D perhaps TRBD2 (6 bases). The specimen sequenced was central memory CD4+ T cells from blood. This TCR was recovered from a woman younger than 30 in good health. The CDR3: CASSPLLATYEQYF. The CDR3 DNA reads as TGTGCCAGCAGTCCGTTACTAGCTACCTACGAGCAGTACTTC.